A selection of T cell receptor beta chains follows, all from one sample in a study of graft-versus-host responses after intestinal transplantation. What these receptors recognize is not known. Only in-frame clones appear in the TCRdb table, and some are missing; sequencing was by immunoSEQ multiplex PCR. The table lists over 70,000 clones, just under 95% of them singletons. The source material was unstimulated CD8+ T cells sorted from spleen or lymph node cells, sampled before intestinal transplant. These receptors all come from a human donor who received an intestinal transplant. Both conserved end residues are part of each CDR3.

j_gene | v_gene | len | CDR3aa
TRBJ2-1 | TRBV13 | 16 | CASSLVTGGAYNEQFF
TRBJ2-1 | TRBV27 | 14 | CASSLTSGGNEQFF
TRBJ2-7 | TRBV10-1 | 13 | CASSESRGGEQYF
TRBJ2-1 | TRBV28 | 15 | CASSFMVAGYNEQFF
TRBJ1-5 | TRBV10-3 | 13 | CAISVSGASTQHF
TRBJ1-4 | TRBV6-5 | 15 | CASRSILTAAEKLFF
TRBJ2-1 | TRBV7-9 | 15 | CASSPRTSVLDEQFF
TRBJ1-5 | TRBV15 | 15 | CATSSQVVANQPQHF
TRBJ2-1 | TRBV28 | 16 | CASSFWSAESYNEQFF
TRBJ1-2 | TRBV10-3 | 13 | CAIRGSSNYGYTF
TRBJ2-3 | TRBV19 | 16 | CASSIGSGTSTDTQYF
TRBJ2-7 | TRBV5-6 | 14 | CASSAGTSVYEQYF
TRBJ1-5 | TRBV27 | 15 | CASSITGGGNQPQHF
. | TRBV5-1 | 18 | CASSGVGSGRGLSYEQYF
TRBJ2-1 | TRBV7-6 | 15 | CASSLAAESNNEQFF
TRBJ2-1 | TRBV5-1 | 12 | CASSLDRDEQFF
TRBJ2-2 | TRBV14 | 15 | CASSQETENTGELFF
TRBJ2-1 | TRBV13 | 12 | CASSLDDNEQFF
TRBJ2-1 | TRBV6-5 | 15 | CASSYGPSDSNEQFF
TRBJ2-7 | TRBV29-1 | 13 | CSVGEQGPKEQYF
TRBJ1-5 | TRBV7-8 | 17 | CASSSEVAPLSNQPQHF
TRBJ2-7 | TRBV4-1 | 15 | CASSQDVLGPYEQYF
. | TRBV5-1 | 14 | CASSRGTGLDEQYF
TRBJ2-3 | TRBV6-5 | 14 | CASTSLLATDTQYF
TRBJ2-3 | TRBV5-1 | 12 | CASIDAGDTQYF
TRBJ1-1 | TRBV18 | 13 | CASSPAGRAEAFF
TRBJ2-7 | TRBV30 | 22 | CAWSVDPVFWGLAGEKANEQYF
TRBJ1-2 | TRBV6-5 | 15 | CASSYKGNSGYGYTF
TRBJ1-1 | TRBV6-6 | 12 | CASSSGANEAFF
TRBJ2-7 | TRBV27 | 16 | CASSPDGGLNPYEQYF
TRBJ2-7 | TRBV27 | 14 | CASSPGTGDYEQYF
TRBJ2-1 | TRBV6-1 | 17 | CASSEDTGTSSYNEQFF
TRBJ2-3 | TRBV7-6 | 13 | CASSSGTPVTQYF
TRBJ1-4 | TRBV4-2 | 17 | CASSQEPTAMGHEKLFF
TRBJ2-1 | TRBV7-8 | 17 | CASSLTSGGTLFNEQFF
TRBJ2-3 | TRBV27 | 15 | CASSLSVGVTDTQYF
TRBJ2-3 | TRBV6-5 | 15 | CASSGWGWNTDTQYF
TRBJ1-5 | TRBV13 | 15 | CASSLGFSSNQPQHF
TRBJ1-4 | TRBV11-3 | 16 | CASSLRSGATNEKLFF
TRBJ2-2 | TRBV19 | 12 | CASSPDSGELFF
TRBJ2-3 | TRBV6-1 | 18 | CASSEGPSGRGEPDTQYF
TRBJ2-7 | TRBV28 | 17 | CASSCRHGTLGMYEQYF
TRBJ2-5 | TRBV4-1 | 15 | CASSQVEGAQETQYF
TRBJ2-5 | TRBV7-2 | 13 | CASSLVYQETQYF
TRBJ2-2 | TRBV6-5 | 15 | CASSYSVRDTGELFF
TRBJ1-1 | TRBV7-9 | 16 | CASSPRTGHMNTEAFF
TRBJ2-3 | TRBV7-3 | 14 | CASSLTSSTDTQYF
TRBJ2-3 | TRBV29-1 | 20 | CSVESLTIAGGFYSTDTQYF
TRBJ2-3 | TRBV11-2 | 13 | CASSSWLTDTQYF